This T cell receptor (beta chain) comes out of a study of PD-1 blockade in classical Hodgkin lymphoma. Using immunoSEQ multiplex PCR, the repertoire was profiled, and TCRdb retains in-frame clones only, with some absent. Here the sample spans about 24,000 clones, roughly 80% being singletons. The germline gives CDR1 MNHEY, CDR2 SMNVEV (reference sequence). The V gene end was trimmed by 5 bases and the J gene end by 0 bases; junction bases not matched to a gene: 9. The CDR3 covers 16 residues. No patient escaped relapse after autologous stem cell transplantation, and brentuximab vedotin exposure varied. This clone was recorded once.

This TCR came from a human donor with classical Hodgkin lymphoma. The sequencing used peripheral blood mononuclear cells (PBMCs), collected before the second cycle of nivolumab. The chain couples TRBV27 to TRBJ1-2, with TRBD1 identical over 7 bases. CDR3 amino acids: CASSMTGRRTNYGYTF. The DNA of the CDR3 is TGTGCCAGCAGTATGACAGGGCGGCGGACTAACTATGGCTACACCTTC.